This T cell receptor (beta chain) emerged from a study of blood T cell repertoires in COVID-19. Study as a whole: Nucleic acid was either cDNA or gDNA, and it came from T cells, B-cell-depleted T cells, or PBMCs.

In Seattle, patients joined the study during active infection and were tracked longitudinally. TCRdb keeps only in-frame clones here, not all; method: immunoSEQ multiplex PCR. The repertoire holds around 50,000 clones, with more than 75% as singletons. The sequence was obtained from a woman between 55 and 75 years old with COVID-19, enrolled during active disease. Sequences were obtained from peripheral blood.

CDR3 in DNA: TGTGCCAGCAGCCCGAGCGGAAGCTCCTACGAGCAGTACTTC. This codes for CASSPSGSSYEQYF. This sequence joins TRBV4-2 and TRBJ2-7; TRBD2 might be the D (5 bases). V lost 4 bases to trimming and J lost 0 bases, with 10 bases between them. The CDR3 spans 14 residues. Germline CDR1 is LGHNA and CDR2 is YNFKEQ.